The source of this TCR beta chain is a study of Ad26.COV2.S vaccination and SARS-CoV-2 variants. Study-wide findings and caveats: Vaccine recipients surpassed placebo recipients in spike-specific TCR breadth.

Germline lookup yields CDR1 SGHTA and CDR2 FQGNSA. V dropped 5 bases and J dropped 1 base, with 16 bases sitting between them. The CDR3 consists of 16 residues. TCRdb keeps only in-frame clones here, not all; method: immunoSEQ multiplex PCR. Of more than 400,000 clones listed, less than 95% are singletons. Treatment indicated: some 20 received Ad26.COV2.S at low or high dose, single or two shots; about 5 received placebo; per-sample allocation not given. Samples came from day 63 after the first vaccine or placebo injection. This clone was counted once. What it recognizes is unknown. This specimen was peripheral blood, taken in a trial of Ad26.COV2.S vaccine versus placebo. The sequence was collected from a person between 18 and 60 years old who received the Ad26.COV2.S COVID-19 vaccine or a placebo. The chain joins TRBV7-2 to TRBJ2-3; possibly TRBD1 for D (5 bases). CDR3 loop: CASSDDRKVRTDTQYF. Here the CDR3 DNA reads TGTGCCAGCAGCGACGACAGAAAGGTCCGCACAGATACGCAGTATTTT.